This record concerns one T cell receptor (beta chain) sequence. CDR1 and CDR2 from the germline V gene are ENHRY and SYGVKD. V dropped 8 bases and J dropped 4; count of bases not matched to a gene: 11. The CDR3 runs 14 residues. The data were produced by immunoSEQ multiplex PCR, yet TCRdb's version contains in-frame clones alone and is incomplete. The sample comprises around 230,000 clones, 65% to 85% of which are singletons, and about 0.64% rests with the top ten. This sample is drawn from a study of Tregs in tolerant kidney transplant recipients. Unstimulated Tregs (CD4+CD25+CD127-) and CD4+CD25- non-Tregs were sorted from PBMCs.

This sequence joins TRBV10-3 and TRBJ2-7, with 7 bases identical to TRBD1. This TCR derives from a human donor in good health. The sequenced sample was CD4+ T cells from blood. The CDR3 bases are TGTGCCATCCAAACGGGACAGCTCTCTTACGAGCAGTACTTC. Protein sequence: CAIQTGQLSYEQYF.